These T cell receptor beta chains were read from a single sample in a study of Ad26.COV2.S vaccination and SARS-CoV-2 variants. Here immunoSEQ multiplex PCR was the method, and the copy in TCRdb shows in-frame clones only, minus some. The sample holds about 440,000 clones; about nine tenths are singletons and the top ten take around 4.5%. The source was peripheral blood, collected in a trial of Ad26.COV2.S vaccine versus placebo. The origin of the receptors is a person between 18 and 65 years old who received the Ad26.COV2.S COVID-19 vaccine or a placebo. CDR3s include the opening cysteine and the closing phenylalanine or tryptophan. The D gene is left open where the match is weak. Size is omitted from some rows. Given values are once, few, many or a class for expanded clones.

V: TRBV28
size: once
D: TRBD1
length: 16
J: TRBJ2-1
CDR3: CASSSPRQGRVNEQFF
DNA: TGTGCCAGCAGTTCCCCTCGACAGGGAAGGGTCAATGAGCAGTTCTTC

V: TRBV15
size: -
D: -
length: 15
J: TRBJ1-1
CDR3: CATSRVGHPNTEAFF
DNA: TGTGCCACCAGCAGAGTGGGACACCCGAACACTGAAGCTTTCTTT

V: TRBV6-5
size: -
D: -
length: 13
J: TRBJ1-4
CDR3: CASSYGVWEKLFF
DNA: TGTGCCAGCAGTTACGGGGTTTGGGAAAAACTGTTTTTT

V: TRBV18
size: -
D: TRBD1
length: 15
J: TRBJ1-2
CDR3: CASSPGQATNYGYTF
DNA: TGTGCCAGCTCACCTGGACAGGCGACTAACTATGGCTACACCTTC

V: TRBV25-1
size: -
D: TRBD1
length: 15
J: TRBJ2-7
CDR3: CASSVDRAATHEQYF
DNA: TGTGCCAGCAGCGTCGACAGGGCGGCAACCCACGAGCAGTACTTC

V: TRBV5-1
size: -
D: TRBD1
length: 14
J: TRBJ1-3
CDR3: CASSLRGPGNTIYF
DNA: TGCGCCAGCAGCCTAAGGGGGCCTGGAAACACCATATATTTT

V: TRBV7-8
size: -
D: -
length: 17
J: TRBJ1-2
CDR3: CASSLRSGYDSLYGYTF
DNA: TGTGCCAGCAGCTTGAGGTCCGGGTACGACTCCCTCTATGGCTACACCTTC

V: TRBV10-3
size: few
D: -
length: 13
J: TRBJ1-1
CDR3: CAIRHGTDTEAFF
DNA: TGTGCCATCAGGCACGGGACGGACACTGAAGCTTTCTTT

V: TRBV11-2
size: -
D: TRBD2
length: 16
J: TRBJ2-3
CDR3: CASSWTSGLSTDTQYF
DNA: TGTGCCAGCAGCTGGACTAGCGGGCTTAGCACAGATACGCAGTATTTT

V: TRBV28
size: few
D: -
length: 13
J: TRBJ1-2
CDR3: CASNPPGGYGYTF
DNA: TGTGCCAGCAACCCCCCGGGCGGCTATGGCTACACCTTC

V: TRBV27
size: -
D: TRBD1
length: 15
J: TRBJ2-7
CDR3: CASRIGQGVTYEQYF
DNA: TGTGCCAGCAGAATTGGACAGGGAGTTACCTACGAGCAGTACTTC

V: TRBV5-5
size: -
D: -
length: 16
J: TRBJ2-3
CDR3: CASSFPSGMSTDTQYF
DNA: TGTGCCAGCAGCTTCCCTTCGGGGATGAGCACAGATACGCAGTATTTT

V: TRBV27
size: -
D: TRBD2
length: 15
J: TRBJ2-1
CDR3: CASSPTSGNYNEQFF
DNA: TGTGCCAGCAGTCCGACTAGCGGGAACTACAATGAGCAGTTCTTC